Listed here are 18 T cell receptor beta chains from one sample, sequenced in a study of identical twins. TCRdb re-called the 5' RACE reads through MiXCR, storing one row per CDR3 protein. The sample includes some 710,000 distinct CDR3 sequences, around 5.7% of them seen just once. The sequenced material came from naive T cells sorted from blood. All receptors derive from a young man in good health.

V gene TRBV5-1 combines with J gene TRBJ2-1; TRBD2 matches at 14 bases. Germline CDR1 and CDR2: SGHRS and YFSETQ. V gave up 3 bases and J gave up 9 bases; unmatched junction bases: 14. The CDR3 totals 18 residues. CDR3 protein: CASSSAGTSGSFVVEQFF. DNA of the CDR3: TGCGCCAGCAGCTCGGCCGGGACTAGCGGGAGTTTCGTCGTTGAGCAGTTCTTC.

V and J are TRBV11-3 and TRBJ1-1; D is undetermined. V was cut by 5 bases and J by 5 bases, with 21 bases left in between. CDR3 length: 16 residues. Per germline, CDR1 SGHNT and CDR2 YENEEA. CDR3 protein: CASSTPGSYRQTEAFF. Written as DNA, the CDR3 is TGTGCCAGCAGCACCCCGGGATCCTATCGGCAAACTGAAGCTTTCTTT. The variable domain in full, with the rest retrieved from reference TRBV11-3 and TRBJ1-1, is EAGVVQSPRYKIIEKKQPVAFWCNPISGHNTLYWYLQNLGQGPELLIRYENEEAVDDSQLPKDRFSAERLKGVDSTLKIQPAELGDSAVYLCASSTPGSYRQTEAFFGQGTRLTVV.

This chain links TRBV20-1 with TRBJ2-1; 15 bases are a match to TRBD2. The germline CDR1 and CDR2 sequences are DFQATT and SNEGSKA (reference sequence). The CDR3 covers 14 residues. Trimming removed 5 bases from V and 8 bases from J; junction bases left unmatched: 4. This chain's CDR3 is CSARTSGRAYEQFF. The CDR3, as DNA: TGCAGTGCTCGGACTAGCGGGAGGGCCTATGAGCAGTTCTTC.

This clonotype has ten or more counts. The chain is built from TRBV7-9 and TRBJ2-1; D uncertain. The V end was cut by 2 bases, the J end by 1 base, with 6 bases between. This CDR3 is 14 amino acids long. Germline-derived CDR1 and CDR2 are SEHNR and FQNEAQ (reference sequence). The CDR3 coding sequence is TGTGCCAGCAGCTTAAGTTTATCCTACAATGAGCAGTTCTTC. This sequence encodes CASSLSLSYNEQFF.

This clonotype turned up a few times. The genes are TRBV27 and TRBJ2-5; 8 nucleotides agree with TRBD2. The ends lost 7 bases at V and 2 bases at J; junction bases unmatched: 12. Germline V gene lookup returns CDR1 MNHEY and CDR2 SMNVEV (reference sequence). This CDR3 comprises 16 residues. CDR3 in amino acids: CASTSGRPYDQETQYF. In nucleotides, the CDR3 is TGTGCCAGCACTAGCGGGCGCCCCTACGATCAAGAGACCCAGTACTTC.

V gene TRBV7-9 combines with J gene TRBJ2-7; 16 bases fit TRBD2. After removal of 5 bases from V and 4 bases from J, the junction contained 8 bases not matched to a gene. Per germline, CDR1 SEHNR and CDR2 FQNEAQ (reference sequence). The CDR3 has 17 residues. CDR3 nucleotide sequence: TGTGCCAGCAGCCCGGGACTAGCGGGAGGGCCTAAATACGAGCAGTACGTC. Translated: CASSPGLAGGPKYEQYV.

This clonotype was recorded at least ten times. This sequence joins TRBV12-3 or TRBV12-4 and TRBJ2-2; D call uncertain. CDR3 size: 11 residues. Trimming removed 4 bases from V and 13 bases from J, with 10 bases in between. The chain's CDR3 is CASSSQETLFF. In DNA form, the CDR3 reads TGTGCCAGCAGTTCCCAGGAAACGCTGTTTTTT.

This clonotype occurred many times. The chain carries TRBV10-3 and TRBJ2-3; possible D gene TRBD1, 6 bases. In germline, CDR1 is ENHRY, CDR2 SYGVKD. V was trimmed by 7 bases and J by 0 bases, leaving 14 bases between them. The CDR3 sequence is 15 residues long. The CDR3 coding sequence is TGTGCCATCACTCCTACAGGGATCAGCACAGATACGCAGTATTTT. It encodes CAITPTGISTDTQYF.

This clonotype showed up many times. The V gene is TRBV7-9, the J gene TRBJ1-2; D not certain. The CDR3 consists of 15 residues. V gave up 0 bases and J gave up 0 bases, with 8 bases separating them. Looked up from germline, CDR1 is SEHNR and CDR2 is FQNEAQ (reference sequence). CDR3 loop: CASSLALGSNYGYTF. For the CDR3, the DNA is TGTGCCAGCAGCTTAGCGCTAGGGTCTAACTATGGCTACACCTTC.

In this sample, this clonotype turned up a few times. The chain has TRBV20-1 and TRBJ2-1; 7 bases are a match to TRBD2. CDR3 size: 13 residues. Germline V lookup: CDR1 DFQATT, CDR2 SNEGSKA (reference sequence). V dropped 6 bases and J dropped 5; count of bases not matched to a gene: 7. The CDR3 region has the DNA TGCAGTGCCTTGGCGGGAGTTGACAATGAGCAGTTCTTC. Translating it yields CSALAGVDNEQFF.

The chain has TRBV5-1 and TRBJ1-2; 7 nucleotides line up with TRBD1. The germline CDR1 and CDR2 sequences are SGHRS and YFSETQ. J lost 4 bases, V lost 0 bases, and 3 bases had no gene match. This CDR3 is built from 14 residues. The CDR3 region is CASSLEGTVYGYTF. The CDR3 DNA is TGCGCCAGCAGCTTGGAGGGGACAGTCTATGGCTACACCTTC.

This clonotype was seen ten or more times. CDR3 in amino acids: CATSITANYGYTF. Written as DNA, the CDR3 is TGTGCCACCAGCATAACCGCTAACTATGGCTACACCTTC. This sequence joins TRBV15 and TRBJ1-2, with D uncertain. The CDR3 is 13 amino acids. V was shortened by 4 bases and J by 0 bases, with 6 bases between the two germline ends. CDR1 LNHNV and CDR2 YYDKDF come from the germline V gene (reference sequence).

This clonotype turned up a few times. The chain links TRBV20-1 to TRBJ2-1; 13 nucleotides align to TRBD2. Germline CDR1 is DFQATT and CDR2 is SNEGSKA (reference sequence). There are 14 residues in the CDR3. With V trimmed by 6 bases and J by 9 bases, 8 bases remained unmatched. The CDR3 DNA reads TGCAGTGCCCAAGGGACTAGCGGGGCGCTTGAGCAGTTCTTC. This gives the protein CSAQGTSGALEQFF.

This clonotype was observed at least ten times. The V gene is TRBV6-5, the J gene TRBJ2-7; tentative D call: TRBD1 (5 bases). The CDR3 has 15 residues. Deletions cut 2 bases from V and 1 base from J, with 12 bases between. The germline gives CDR1 MNHEY, CDR2 SVGAGI. The CDR3 DNA reads TGTGCCAGCAGTTACGGTGAAGGGGCGTCCTACGAGCAGTACGTC. This codes for CASSYGEGASYEQYV.

This clonotype has a handful of counts. The gene calls are TRBV21-1 and TRBJ1-1. TRBV21-1 is noted as a pseudogene. This CDR3 is 15 amino acids long. CDR3 residues: CASSKPGPRNTEAFF. The DNA of the CDR3 is TGTGCCAGCAGCAAACCAGGACCCAGAAACACTGAAGCTTTCTTT.

This clonotype was seen repeatedly, ten times or more. This chain connects TRBV10-3 to TRBJ2-2; 7 bases match TRBD2. V was pared by 8 bases and J by 5 bases, with 11 bases of the junction left unmatched. CDR3 length: 15 residues. The germline V gene encodes CDR1 ENHRY and CDR2 SYGVKD. The CDR3 is CAIGFAGVGTGELFF. DNA for the CDR3: TGTGCCATCGGGTTTGCGGGAGTTGGAACCGGGGAGCTGTTTTTT.

This clonotype was observed at least ten times. This rearrangement joins TRBV24-1 to TRBJ2-1; 13 bases match TRBD2. The J segment lost 9 bases and the V segment lost 4 bases, leaving 2 bases of the junction unmatched. This CDR3 is 14 amino acids long. Germline CDR1 KGHDR, CDR2 SFDVKD. The CDR3 here is CATSEGLAGSEQFF. In DNA form, the CDR3 reads TGTGCCACCAGTGAGGGACTAGCGGGAAGTGAGCAGTTCTTC.

This clonotype occurred many times. The chain is built from TRBV5-5 and TRBJ2-2; 12 nucleotides agree with TRBD1. Germline lookup yields CDR1 SGHKS and CDR2 YYEKEE (reference sequence). J was trimmed by 6 bases and V by 3 bases; bases with no gene match: 6. This CDR3 region has 16 residues. This CDR3 reads CASSSGQGARSGELFF. The CDR3 nucleotides are TGTGCCAGCAGCTCGGGACAGGGGGCTCGATCCGGGGAGCTGTTTTTT.